This T cell receptor (beta chain) was identified in a study of shared clonotypes between healthy human individuals. Whole-study context: The composition of the donors was two women and a few men aged 18 to 49.

A single count supports this clone. The antigen is unknown. The germline V gene encodes CDR1 SGHAT and CDR2 FQNNGV. Trimming took 7 bases from V and 1 from J, leaving 17 bases between them. The CDR3 has 16 amino acids. All donors qualified as healthy HIV-negative adults and had experienced no recent acute infections or vaccinations. Whole-study findings and limits: Sequencing depth was expected to influence donor clonotype sharing.

For each subset, genomic DNA was distributed in equal portions over several immunoSEQ plates. The repertoire was sequenced with immunoSEQ multiplex PCR; TCRdb's copy has only in-frame clones and lacks some. The data hold roughly 490,000 clones, with around 80% observed a single time. This TCR came from a woman aged 40 to 50 in good health. Some clones in this sample may be carry-over from other donors' samples. Sequencing was performed on PBMCs. The chain carries TRBV11-2 and TRBJ2-1; weak D call: TRBD2 (6 bases). The DNA for the CDR3 is TGTGCCAGCACCCGTGGTAGCGGAAAATCCTACAATGAGCAGTTCTTC. This gives the protein CASTRGSGKSYNEQFF.